A selection of T cell receptor beta chains follows, all from one sample in a study of T cell responses to AZD1222 COVID-19 vaccine. TCRdb's table, derived via immunoSEQ multiplex PCR, lists solely in-frame clones and lacks some. Here the sample spans some 150,000 clones, over 80% being singletons. The material was peripheral blood, obtained 28 days after the second AZD1222 dose. The receptor set was obtained from an adult who received the AZD1222 COVID-19 vaccine. The CDR3 runs from the conserved cysteine through the conserved F or W. The D gene is left open where the match is weak. Rows may omit the clone size; those that give it use once, few, many or a size class.

j_call d_call v_call clone_size cdr3_aa cdr3_nt
TRBJ2-4 . TRBV7-2 once CASSLVGQGRAKNIQYF TGTGCCAGCAGCTTAGTTGGTCAGGGGCGTGCCAAAAACATTCAGTACTTC
TRBJ2-5 TRBD2 TRBV9 . CASSVGGEGETQYF TGTGCCAGCAGCGTAGGTGGGGAGGGAGAGACCCAGTACTTC
TRBJ2-3 . TRBV6-2/TRBV6-3 . CASSGDSTDTQYF TGTGCCAGCAGCGGGGACAGCACAGATACGCAGTATTTT
TRBJ1-2 . TRBV4-3 . CASSQGSGYGYTF TGCGCCAGCAGCCAAGGGAGTGGCTATGGCTACACCTTC
TRBJ2-2 . TRBV3-1/TRBV3-2 . CASSQDLGNTGELFF TGTGCCAGCAGCCAAGATCTGGGAAACACCGGGGAGCTGTTTTTT
TRBJ1-2 . TRBV18 . CASSPNPMGANYGYTF TGTGCCAGCTCACCCAACCCGATGGGGGCTAACTATGGCTACACCTTC
TRBJ2-3 TRBD2 TRBV7-2 . CASRFTSGRVSSTDTQYF TGTGCCAGCAGGTTCACTAGCGGGAGGGTTTCTAGCACAGATACGCAGTATTTT
TRBJ1-2 . TRBV28 . CASRGVGDYGYTF TGTGCCAGCAGGGGGGTAGGGGACTATGGCTACACCTTC
TRBJ1-3 . TRBV27 . CASSLSGGPRNTIYF TGTGCCAGCAGTTTATCAGGGGGGCCGAGGAACACCATATATTTT
TRBJ1-3 TRBD1 TRBV6-2/TRBV6-3 . CASSKEQLKGQGSGNTIYF TGTGCCAGCAGTAAGGAACAACTTAAGGGACAGGGCTCTGGAAACACCATATATTTT
TRBJ1-5 . TRBV28 . CASSGTRGIQPQHF TGTGCCAGCAGCGGGACAAGGGGGATTCAGCCCCAGCATTTT
TRBJ2-1 TRBD1 TRBV7-2 . CASTSGTVSYNEQFF TGTGCCAGCACCTCCGGGACAGTATCCTACAATGAGCAGTTCTTC
TRBJ2-7 TRBD2 TRBV30 . CAWRLAGAYEQYF TGTGCCTGGAGACTAGCGGGAGCCTACGAGCAGTACTTC
TRBJ1-1 . TRBV6-5 . CASSYGTSGSTEAFF TGTGCCAGCAGTTACGGGACTAGCGGGAGCACTGAAGCTTTCTTT
TRBJ1-1 . TRBV19 . CASSMGGFTEAFF TGTGCCAGTAGCATGGGGGGGTTCACTGAAGCTTTCTTT
TRBJ1-3 . TRBV10-1 few CASSECRGSSGNTIYF TGCGCCAGCAGTGAGTGTAGGGGGAGCTCTGGAAACACCATATATTTT
TRBJ2-3 TRBD1 TRBV14 . CASSLRTGGIDTQYF TGTGCCAGCAGCCTGAGGACAGGGGGCATAGATACGCAGTATTTT
TRBJ1-4 . TRBV3-1/TRBV3-2 . CASSPPGYNEKLFF TGTGCCAGCAGCCCACCGGGATATAATGAAAAACTGTTTTTT
TRBJ2-3 . TRBV9 . CASSPRDFPGTDTQYF TGTGCCAGCAGCCCCCGGGACTTTCCTGGCACAGATACGCAGTATTTT
TRBJ1-3 . TRBV3-1/TRBV3-2 once CASSQELDTIYF TGTGCCAGCAGCCAAGAACTGGACACCATATATTTT
TRBJ2-3 TRBD2 TRBV4-3 few CASSPEVGGSTQYF TGCGCCAGCAGCCCAGAGGTGGGAGGGAGTACGCAGTATTTT
TRBJ1-1 . TRBV7-3 . CASSLTGGAEAFF TGTGCCAGCAGCTTAACTGGGGGCGCTGAAGCTTTCTTT
TRBJ2-1 . TRBV7-2 . CASRRLAYNEQFF TGTGCCAGTAGGCGGTTAGCGTACAATGAGCAGTTCTTC
TRBJ1-4 . TRBV7-2 . CASSSGTEYEKLFF TGTGCCAGCAGTTCCGGGACGGAGTATGAAAAACTGTTTTTT
TRBJ1-4 TRBD1 TRBV9 . CASSSGQGSEKLFF TGTGCCAGCAGCTCGGGACAGGGGAGTGAAAAACTGTTTTTT
TRBJ2-1 . TRBV5-4 . CASSPLGGNEQFF TGTGCCAGCAGCCCCCTAGGAGGGAATGAGCAGTTCTTC
TRBJ1-3 . TRBV4-3 . CASSQDTFTLGNTIYF TGCGCCAGCAGCCAAGACACGTTCACTCTTGGAAACACCATATATTTT
TRBJ2-1 TRBD2 TRBV7-2 . CASSLKFGLAVNEQFF TGTGCCAGCAGCTTAAAATTCGGTCTAGCGGTTAATGAGCAGTTCTTC